The present T cell receptor beta chain was sequenced within a study of T-cell reconstitution after alpha-beta-depleted transplantation in children. The CDR3 extends over 15 amino acids. Trimming removed 3 bases from V and 3 bases from J; junction bases left unmatched: 4. Per germline, CDR1 MGHRA and CDR2 YSYEKL. Unique molecular identifiers were incorporated into the prepared TCRbeta library. TCRdb used MiXCR to reprocess the PCR reads, holding one entry per CDR3 protein. Of about 830,000 distinct CDR3 sequences listed, 15% to 20% are singletons. The study's findings and limits: Surviving recipient T cells and thymic progenitors underlay high day-60 TCRbeta diversity in some patients. By one year post-transplant, T-cell counts and diversity largely arose from T cells that were newly produced. Where alpha-beta T cells came from about two months after transplant was reportedly several hundred expanded graft clones.

Concerning this clonotype itself: As yet, its antigen is unknown.

The sequenced sample was PBMCs, mostly from graft donor cells, obtained 360 days after TCRalphabeta/CD19-depleted stem cell transplant. V and J are TRBV4-1 and TRBJ2-1; 8 nucleotides line up with TRBD2. The receptor's source is a male patient between 5 and 17 years old who had a stem cell transplant for acute lymphoblastic leukemia, so the T cells may come from the graft donor. The CDR3, as DNA: TGCGCCAGCAGCCACCCCGGGACTAGCTACAATGAGCAGTTCTTC. Amino acids: CASSHPGTSYNEQFF.